One and the same sample provided the 30 T cell receptor beta chains below, sequenced in a study of CD8 T cells in Susac syndrome. Reverse transcription of roughly 0.45 to 1 ug RNA was performed with random hexamers. Each CDR3 protein is one row after TCRdb ran MiXCR on the immunoSEQ multiplex PCR reads. The profile covers roughly 200,000 distinct CDR3 sequences, with roughly 94% appearing a single time and 0.082% taken by the ten largest. Specimen: CD4+ T cells from PBMCs. These receptors all stem from a human donor with multiple sclerosis.

The J gene is TRBJ1-1, the V gene TRBV27; no reliable D call. Germline V gene data show CDR1 as MNHEY and CDR2 as SMNVEV (reference sequence). CDR3 length: 10 amino acids. Trimming removed 8 bases from V and 3 bases from J, with 4 bases in between. CDR3 nucleotide sequence: TGTGCCAGCGGGGACACTGAAGCTTTCTTT. Protein product: CASGDTEAFF.

The chain links TRBV2 to TRBJ2-6; 8 bases line up with TRBD1. Germline CDR1 reads SNHLY; CDR2 reads FYNNEI. This CDR3 spans 16 amino acids. Losses at the gene ends were 5 bases for V and 0 bases for J; bases not matched to a gene: 3. This CDR3 is CASSRDRNSGANVLTF. In DNA form, the CDR3 reads TGTGCCAGCAGTCGGGACAGGAACTCTGGGGCCAACGTCCTGACTTTC. Full variable domain (remainder filled in from reference TRBV2 and TRBJ2-6): EPEVTQTPSHQVTQMGQEVILRCVPISNHLYFYWYRQILGQKVEFLVSFYNNEISEKSEIFDDQFSVERPDGSNFTLKIRSTKLEDSAMYFCASSRDRNSGANVLTFGAGSRLTVL.

The table lists this clonotype with a count of one. The rearrangement links TRBV6-6 to TRBJ2-5, with D uncertain. Trimming removed 9 bases at V and 4 bases at J, with 18 bases between. Germline CDR1 reads MNHNY; CDR2 reads SVGAGI (reference sequence). This CDR3 is built from 14 residues. The CDR3 nucleotides read TGTGCCAGTGGCCCGGTAGCTTTGGGAGAGACCCAGTACTTC. This sequence encodes CASGPVALGETQYF.

This clonotype was detected once. V gene TRBV19 combines with J gene TRBJ2-7, with D perhaps matching TRBD1 or TRBD2 (5 bases each). V lost 6 bases, J lost 4 bases, and 13 bases lay in between. This CDR3 comprises 13 residues. Germline loops: CDR1 LNHDA, CDR2 SQIVND (reference sequence). The CDR3 nucleotides are TGTGCCAGTAGGGGACGGAACCGTTACGAGCAGTACTTC. Translating gives CASRGRNRYEQYF.

This chain links TRBV9 with TRBJ2-5; no firm D call. Germline values: CDR1 SGDLS, CDR2 YYNGEE. V lost 3 bases and J 5 bases, leaving 11 bases between the germline ends. The CDR3 spans 13 residues. DNA of the CDR3: TGTGCCAGCAGCGAAGGGTCGTCGGAGACCCAGTACTTC. Translating it yields CASSEGSSETQYF.

The rearrangement joins TRBV16 to TRBJ1-2; TRBD1 matches at 10 bases. There are 17 residues in the CDR3. Germline V gene sequence: CDR1 KGHSY, CDR2 FQNENV. J was trimmed by 3 bases and V by 3 bases; bases with no gene match: 10. The CDR3 sequence: CASSQTMTGTGDYGYTF. In DNA form, the CDR3 reads TGTGCCAGCAGCCAGACAATGACCGGGACAGGGGACTATGGCTACACCTTC.

J is TRBJ1-1 and V is TRBV12-5, with D possibly matching TRBD1 (5 bases). Per the germline V gene, CDR1 is LGHNT and CDR2 is FRNRAP. This CDR3 region has 15 residues. Trimming removed 1 base at V and 9 bases at J, with 18 bases between. The CDR3 coding sequence is TGTGCTAGTGGTTTGGCCTTGACCCCCGGGGCCCAAGCTTTCTTT. It specifies CASGLALTPGAQAFF.

The chain employs TRBV29-1 and TRBJ2-2; a possible D gene is TRBD2 (5 bases). Trimming took off 6 bases at V and 3 bases at J, with 14 bases between the two ends. The CDR3 length is 14 residues. Germline V CDR1 and CDR2: SQVTM, ANQGSEA. This CDR3 is CSVASPLDTGELFF. The DNA for the CDR3 is TGCAGCGTGGCTAGCCCCCTCGACACCGGGGAGCTGTTTTTT.

J is TRBJ1-2 and V is TRBV12-3 or TRBV12-4; TRBD1 matches at 7 bases. The junction had 3 bases not matched to a gene; V was cut back by 3 bases and J by 2 bases. The CDR3 consists of 14 residues. The CDR3 coding sequence is TGTGCCAGCAGTTTGGGACAGCAGAACTATGGCTACACCTTC. Translated, it gives CASSLGQQNYGYTF.

The genes are TRBV12-3 or TRBV12-4 and TRBJ1-2; D might be TRBD1 (5 bases). The CDR3 has 12 residues. V was shortened by 7 bases and J by 12 bases, with 18 bases between the two germline ends. The CDR3 reads CASTLGTVFHTF. The CDR3 DNA reads TGTGCCAGCACCTTGGGGACGGTATTTCACACCTTC.

This clonotype was seen once. The chain couples TRBV20-1 to TRBJ2-3; TRBD1 is a possible D gene (6 bases). V was trimmed by 7 bases and J by 3 bases, leaving 14 bases between them. Germline loops: CDR1 DFQATT, CDR2 SNEGSKA (reference sequence). The CDR3 is 13 residues long. The CDR3 DNA reads TGCAGTGTCGAGAGGACAGAAACAGATACGCAGTATTTT. It yields the protein CSVERTETDTQYF.

This chain joins TRBV19 and TRBJ2-3; D gene ambiguous. The CDR3 spans 13 residues. The V end lost 4 bases, the J end lost 5 bases, and 10 bases lay between the germline ends. Germline lookup yields CDR1 LNHDA and CDR2 SQIVND (reference sequence). The CDR3 sequence is CASSTRTQDTQYF. Written as DNA, the CDR3 is TGTGCCAGTAGTACCCGTACCCAAGATACGCAGTATTTT.

V and J are TRBV29-1 and TRBJ2-7, with D unresolved. The germline V gene encodes CDR1 SQVTM and CDR2 ANQGSEA. This CDR3 is built from 14 residues. With 7 bases removed from V and 2 bases from J, the gap between germline ends came to 18 bases. CDR3 sequence (DNA): TGCAGCGCTGGTATGACACCGGTCCCCTACGAGCAGTACTTC. This sequence encodes CSAGMTPVPYEQYF.

V usage is TRBV29-1 and J usage is TRBJ2-7; D assignment may be TRBD1 or TRBD2 (6 bases each). Per germline, CDR1 SQVTM and CDR2 ANQGSEA. This CDR3 has 11 amino acids. Trimming removed 5 bases at V and 7 bases at J, with 12 bases between. CDR3 nucleotides: TGCAGCGTTCGAGAAGGGGGGGAGCAGTACTTC. Translating it yields CSVREGGEQYF.

This rearrangement joins TRBV20-1 to TRBJ2-7; 11 positions agree with TRBD2. Germline CDR1 is DFQATT and CDR2 is SNEGSKA (reference sequence). CDR3 length equals 14 residues. The V gene end was trimmed by 3 bases and the J gene end by 6 bases; junction bases not matched to a gene: 7. This CDR3 is CSARTAGTSGEQYF. DNA for the CDR3: TGCAGTGCTAGGACGGCCGGGACTAGCGGCGAGCAGTACTTC.

The chain is built from TRBV7-9 and TRBJ2-7, with a tentative D call TRBD1 (6 bases). Germline CDR1 reads SEHNR; CDR2 reads FQNEAQ (reference sequence). Trimming took off 4 bases at V and 0 bases at J, with 7 bases between the two ends. This CDR3 has 13 amino acids. In DNA, the CDR3 is TGTGCCAGCAGCTCGGACAGCTCCTACGAGCAGTACGTC. Translated: CASSSDSSYEQYV.

The chain has TRBV30 and TRBJ1-1, with 8 nucleotides matching TRBD1. V shed 0 bases, J shed 1 base, and the junction held 4 bases outside the gene matches. CDR3 length: 15 residues. Per germline, CDR1 GTSNPN and CDR2 SVGIG (reference sequence). The CDR3 DNA follows: TGTGCCTGGAGTGTAATTGGGACAGGGAACACTGAAGCTTTCTTT. Its translation is CAWSVIGTGNTEAFF.

The rearrangement uses TRBV27 and TRBJ2-1, with 7 nucleotides matching TRBD2. The germline gives CDR1 MNHEY, CDR2 SMNVEV (reference sequence). The junction had 9 bases not matched to a gene; V was cut back by 5 bases and J by 8 bases. The CDR3 spans 14 residues. CDR3 sequence reads: CASSPPEGRDEQFF. Written as DNA, the CDR3 is TGTGCCAGCAGTCCCCCGGAGGGGAGGGATGAGCAGTTCTTC.

The chain joins TRBV10-3 to TRBJ2-1; 13 bases fit TRBD2. Germline lookup yields CDR1 ENHRY and CDR2 SYGVKD. J lost 3 bases, V lost 6 bases, and 5 bases had no gene match. The CDR3 has 16 amino acids. The CDR3 loop reads CAISTGLAGDYNEQFF. CDR3 bases: TGTGCCATCAGCACCGGACTAGCGGGAGACTACAATGAGCAGTTCTTC.

This rearrangement joins TRBV20-1 to TRBJ2-1; D remains ambiguous. The CDR3 is made up of 15 amino acids. The V end was cut by 0 bases, the J end by 6 bases, with 15 bases between. The germline gives CDR1 DFQATT, CDR2 SNEGSKA (reference sequence). The CDR3 coding sequence is TGCAGTGCTAGAGACAGGACCGGGCCGGGCAATGAGCAGTTCTTC. The encoded protein is CSARDRTGPGNEQFF.

This clonotype was found once. The chain couples TRBV5-4 to TRBJ1-1; weak D call: TRBD1 (5 bases). This CDR3 region has 15 residues. The germline V gene has CDR1 SGHNT and CDR2 YYREEE (reference sequence). The V gene lost 2 bases and the J gene lost 6 bases, with 17 bases spanning the gap. In nucleotides, the CDR3 is TGTGCCAGCAGCTTAAGTTCAGGGTATGAGGCTGAAGCTTTCTTT. Translation: CASSLSSGYEAEAFF.

CDR3: CASRYTGERGYTF. CDR3 DNA: TGTGCCAGCAGGTACACAGGGGAACGCGGCTACACCTTC. The chain carries TRBV3-1 and TRBJ1-2, with TRBD1 matching over 7 bases. The junction had 9 bases not matched to a gene; V was cut back by 6 bases and J by 8 bases. This CDR3 contains 13 residues. CDR1 LGHDT and CDR2 YNNKEL come from the germline V gene (reference sequence).

CDR3 DNA: TGTGCCAGCAGCACGGGGGCCCGCCGATCCTACAATGAGCAGTTCTTC. Translating gives CASSTGARRSYNEQFF. J is TRBJ2-1 and V is TRBV5-4, with D possibly being TRBD1 or TRBD2 (6 bases each). This CDR3 spans 16 amino acids. Germline lookup yields CDR1 SGHNT and CDR2 YYREEE (reference sequence). With 4 bases removed from V and 1 base from J, the gap between germline ends came to 15 bases. The full variable domain, with the rest looked up from reference TRBV5-4 and TRBJ2-1, is ETGVTQSPTHLIKTRGQQVTLRCSSQSGHNTVSWYQQALGQGPQFIFQYYREEENGRGNFPPRFSGLQFPNYSSELNVNALELDDSALYLCASSTGARRSYNEQFFGPGTRLTVL.

The chain is built from TRBV29-1 and TRBJ1-5; TRBD1 is a possible D gene (5 bases). Germline lookup yields CDR1 SQVTM and CDR2 ANQGSEA. The CDR3 sequence is 13 residues long. The ends were cut back, 4 bases at V and 1 base at J, with 8 bases in the middle. CDR3 sequence reads: CSVVSGSNQPQHF. CDR3 sequence (DNA): TGCAGCGTTGTTTCAGGGAGCAATCAGCCCCAGCATTTT. The whole variable domain, remainder taken from reference TRBV29-1 and TRBJ1-5, is SAVISQKPSRDICQRGTSLTIQCQVDSQVTMMFWYRQQPGQSLTLIATANQGSEATYESGFVIDKFPISRPNLTFSTLTVSNMSPEDSSIYLCSVVSGSNQPQHFGDGTRLSIL.

This sequence joins TRBV7-2 and TRBJ2-3; D is undetermined. This CDR3 region has 13 residues. Per germline, CDR1 SGHTA and CDR2 FQGNSA. The V and J ends lost 0 bases and 4 bases respectively, with 5 bases between them. CDR3 amino acids: CASSLAPADTQYF. In DNA, the CDR3 is TGTGCCAGCAGCTTAGCGCCAGCAGATACGCAGTATTTT.

The rearrangement uses TRBV7-8 and TRBJ1-5, with D perhaps matching TRBD1 (6 bases). Germline V gives CDR1 SGHVS, CDR2 FQNEAQ. The CDR3 consists of 15 residues. V lost 5 bases to trimming and J lost 7 bases, with 18 bases between them. CDR3 DNA: TGTGCCAGCAGCCTGACAGGTTTCATTTCCCAGCCCCAGCATTTT. As protein: CASSLTGFISQPQHF.

The genes are TRBV20-1 and TRBJ2-5; 12 positions match TRBD1. Germline CDR1 is DFQATT and CDR2 is SNEGSKA (reference sequence). The CDR3 loop spans 15 amino acids. V was pared by 4 bases and J by 5 bases, with 8 bases of the junction left unmatched. The CDR3 protein is CSAIGTGGLSETQYF. CDR3 DNA: TGCAGTGCTATCGGGACAGGGGGCCTTTCCGAGACCCAGTACTTC.

The chain carries TRBV29-1 and TRBJ2-3; no clear D. CDR1 SQVTM and CDR2 ANQGSEA come from the germline V gene. The V gene lost 6 bases and the J gene lost 1 base, with 11 bases spanning the gap. This CDR3 region has 13 residues. The DNA for the CDR3 is TGCAGCGTATTGGCCCGGGGCACAGATACGCAGTATTTT. It codes for CSVLARGTDTQYF.

The sample holds a few counts of this clonotype. This chain uses TRBV7-2 with TRBJ1-2, with TRBD1 as a possible D gene (5 bases). The CDR3 has 13 amino acids. Trimming removed 5 bases at V and 1 base at J, with 8 bases between. Germline V gene sequence: CDR1 SGHTA, CDR2 FQGNSA. CDR3 bases: TGTGCCAGCAGCCCCGACAGTAACTATGGCTACACCTTC. It is translated as CASSPDSNYGYTF.

The chain carries TRBV29-1 and TRBJ1-1; TRBD1 matches at 9 bases. Germline CDR1 is SQVTM and CDR2 is ANQGSEA. After removal of 8 bases from V and 7 bases from J, the junction contained 5 bases not matched to a gene. The CDR3 contains 11 residues. The CDR3 here is CSSTGGGEAFF. Written as DNA, the CDR3 is TGCAGCTCCACAGGGGGCGGTGAAGCTTTCTTT.